Listed below are T cell receptor beta chains from one sample, sequenced in a study of blood T cell repertoires in COVID-19. The method was immunoSEQ multiplex PCR; TCRdb's version includes in-frame clones alone and lacks a portion of them. The top ten hold approximately 6.9% of the sample, which has 150,000 to 250,000 clones, about 80% seen once. The specimen sequenced was peripheral blood. The receptors come from a human donor with acute or convalescent COVID-19. The donor label of this sample is uncertain. CDR3s include the opening cysteine and the closing phenylalanine or tryptophan. The D gene is left open where the match is weak. Size values are once, few and many counts, or a class for expanded clones, and some rows have none.

d_call: TRBD1
j_call: TRBJ1-1
clone_size: -
v_call: TRBV19
cdr3_aa: CASGQGRQAFF
cdr3_nt: TGTGCCAGTGGACAGGGGAGGCAAGCTTTCTTT

d_call: -
j_call: TRBJ2-3
clone_size: -
v_call: TRBV11-2
cdr3_aa: CASSLQGTTDTQYF
cdr3_nt: TGTGCCAGCAGCTTACAGGGTACCACAGATACGCAGTATTTT

d_call: TRBD2
j_call: TRBJ2-1
clone_size: -
v_call: TRBV5-1
cdr3_aa: CASSPQVTSGRGEQFF
cdr3_nt: TGCGCCAGCAGCCCCCAGGTGACTAGCGGGAGGGGTGAGCAGTTCTTC

d_call: TRBD1
j_call: TRBJ1-2
clone_size: -
v_call: TRBV5-4
cdr3_aa: CASSLDRGIDYTF
cdr3_nt: TGTGCCAGCAGCTTGGACAGGGGAATCGACTACACCTTC

d_call: TRBD1
j_call: TRBJ2-1
clone_size: -
v_call: TRBV5-1
cdr3_aa: CASSLTGTGGFGGVYNEQFF
cdr3_nt: TGCGCCAGCAGCTTAACCGGGACAGGGGGCTTCGGTGGTGTCTACAATGAGCAGTTCTTC

d_call: -
j_call: TRBJ1-2
clone_size: -
v_call: TRBV6-5
cdr3_aa: CASSSGQRLTGGYTF
cdr3_nt: TGTGCCAGCAGTTCCGGACAGCGTCTTACGGGGGGCTACACCTTC

d_call: TRBD2
j_call: TRBJ2-1
clone_size: -
v_call: TRBV7-2
cdr3_aa: CASSTDGTSGSYEQFF
cdr3_nt: TGTGCCAGCAGCACCGACGGGACTAGCGGGTCGTATGAGCAGTTCTTC

d_call: TRBD1
j_call: TRBJ2-5
clone_size: -
v_call: TRBV5-1
cdr3_aa: CASSDGQGYQETQYF
cdr3_nt: TGCGCCAGCAGCGATGGACAGGGATACCAAGAGACCCAGTACTTC

d_call: -
j_call: TRBJ2-2
clone_size: -
v_call: TRBV9
cdr3_aa: CASSVGSGGVTGELFF
cdr3_nt: TGTGCCAGCAGCGTAGGTAGTGGAGGAGTTACCGGGGAGCTGTTTTTT

d_call: TRBD2
j_call: TRBJ2-2
clone_size: -
v_call: TRBV30
cdr3_aa: CAWRGLAGPRGGELFF
cdr3_nt: TGTGCCTGGAGGGGACTAGCGGGACCCAGGGGCGGGGAGCTGTTTTTT

d_call: -
j_call: TRBJ1-5
clone_size: -
v_call: TRBV6-5
cdr3_aa: CASSSGQYQPQHF
cdr3_nt: TGTGCCAGCAGCTCCGGACAGTATCAGCCCCAGCATTTT

d_call: TRBD2
j_call: TRBJ2-4
clone_size: -
v_call: TRBV11-2
cdr3_aa: CASSSTSGRNPKNIQYF
cdr3_nt: TGTGCCAGCAGCTCGACTAGCGGGAGGAACCCCAAAAACATTCAGTACTTC

d_call: TRBD2
j_call: TRBJ2-1
clone_size: -
v_call: TRBV27
cdr3_aa: CASGPRAGGLYNEQFF
cdr3_nt: TGTGCCAGCGGACCCCGAGCGGGAGGGCTCTACAATGAGCAGTTCTTC

d_call: -
j_call: TRBJ2-7
clone_size: -
v_call: TRBV11-1
cdr3_aa: CASSFVQGGSYEQYF
cdr3_nt: TGTGCCAGCAGCTTCGTGCAGGGGGGCTCCTACGAGCAGTACTTC

d_call: TRBD1
j_call: TRBJ2-7
clone_size: -
v_call: TRBV29-1
cdr3_aa: CSVVRDSSYEQYF
cdr3_nt: TGCAGCGTTGTTCGGGACAGCTCCTACGAGCAGTACTTC

d_call: -
j_call: TRBJ2-4
clone_size: few
v_call: TRBV4-2
cdr3_aa: CASSLQGSIQYF
cdr3_nt: TGTGCCAGCAGCCTCCAGGGAAGCATTCAGTACTTC

d_call: -
j_call: TRBJ2-1
clone_size: -
v_call: TRBV7-9
cdr3_aa: CASGTRHNEQFF
cdr3_nt: TGTGCCAGCGGTACGAGGCACAATGAGCAGTTCTTC

d_call: -
j_call: TRBJ1-2
clone_size: -
v_call: TRBV19
cdr3_aa: CASSIDRGDGYTF
cdr3_nt: TGTGCCAGTAGTATAGATCGGGGAGATGGCTACACCTTC

d_call: -
j_call: TRBJ1-5
clone_size: -
v_call: TRBV27
cdr3_aa: CASSLSPSKAQHF
cdr3_nt: TGTGCCAGCAGTTTATCCCCCTCTAAAGCCCAGCATTTT

d_call: TRBD2
j_call: TRBJ2-1
clone_size: -
v_call: TRBV11-2
cdr3_aa: CASSLVLAGLNEQFF
cdr3_nt: TGTGCCAGCAGCTTAGTACTAGCGGGACTCAATGAGCAGTTCTTC

d_call: TRBD2
j_call: TRBJ2-2
clone_size: -
v_call: TRBV14
cdr3_aa: CASSQLSGPNTGELFF
cdr3_nt: TGTGCCAGCAGCCAACTTAGCGGGCCGAACACCGGGGAGCTGTTTTTT

d_call: -
j_call: TRBJ2-1
clone_size: -
v_call: TRBV30
cdr3_aa: CAWGPRTSEQFF
cdr3_nt: TGTGCCTGGGGACCTAGAACGAGTGAGCAGTTCTTC

d_call: TRBD2
j_call: TRBJ2-5
clone_size: few
v_call: TRBV10-3
cdr3_aa: CAISDGAGVETQYF
cdr3_nt: TGTGCCATCAGTGACGGAGCGGGAGTGGAGACCCAGTACTTC

d_call: -
j_call: TRBJ2-1
clone_size: -
v_call: TRBV30
cdr3_aa: CAWSGAASGRGQFF
cdr3_nt: TGTGCCTGGAGTGGAGCCGCCTCTGGTAGGGGGCAGTTCTTC

d_call: TRBD2
j_call: TRBJ2-3
clone_size: -
v_call: TRBV5-8
cdr3_aa: CASSLGTSGSTDTQYF
cdr3_nt: TGTGCCAGCAGCTTGGGGACTAGCGGGAGTACAGATACGCAGTATTTT

d_call: -
j_call: TRBJ2-5
clone_size: -
v_call: TRBV9
cdr3_aa: CASSASGRETQYF
cdr3_nt: TGTGCCAGCAGCGCGTCGGGAAGGGAGACCCAGTACTTC

d_call: -
j_call: TRBJ1-1
clone_size: -
v_call: TRBV19
cdr3_aa: CASSVGQTLNTEAFF
cdr3_nt: TGTGCCAGTAGTGTCGGACAGACATTGAACACTGAAGCTTTCTTT